This T cell receptor (beta chain) emerged from a study of control samples from healthy donors and cancer patients. This clone has a handful of counts. The repertoire was sequenced with immunoSEQ multiplex PCR; TCRdb's copy has only in-frame clones and lacks some. The sample consists of roughly 170,000 clones, just over 90% of them appearing once. Trimming shortened V by 6 bases and J by 3 bases, and 8 bases separated the two germline ends. Germline CDR1 is LNHDA and CDR2 is SQIVND (reference sequence). The CDR3 has 12 amino acids. The specimen was blood. The origin of this receptor is a woman aged 60-70 years in good health. The chain combines TRBV19 with TRBJ1-1, with a weak D call TRBD1 (5 bases). The CDR3 here is CASSDSYTEAFF. CDR3 nucleotides: TGTGCCAGTAGCGACAGTTACACTGAAGCTTTCTTT.